What follows are 6 T cell receptor beta chains derived from one specimen sequenced in a study of STAT5B mutations in CD4+ large granular lymphocyte leukemia (dated by TCRdb to the early 2020s). Libraries came from the immunoSEQ multiplex PCR assay. TCRdb re-hosts the immuneACCESS table, in-frame sequences only. Its copies lack some clones; in the studies checked, an unresolved V gene accounts for under half of them, and the cause for the rest is not known. The sample data list 8,000 to 8,500 clones, and around three quarters of these were observed just once. Jointly, the top ten make up about 66% of the sample. The sample comprised PBMCs. The source of these receptors is a woman aged 60-75 years with CD4+ T-cell large granular lymphocyte leukemia.

J is TRBJ2-7 and V is TRBV7-6; D is unclear. V was clipped by 0 bases and J by 3 bases, with 6 bases between them. This CDR3 region has 13 residues. Germline CDR1 reads SGHVS; CDR2 reads FNYEAQ. The CDR3 loop is CASSLAANYEQYF. For the CDR3, the DNA is TGTGCCAGCAGCTTAGCGGCAAACTACGAGCAGTACTTC.

This clone was detected once. The V gene is TRBV10-3, the J gene TRBJ2-1; the match to TRBD1 covers 8 bases. The germline gives CDR1 ENHRY, CDR2 SYGVKD. V shed 6 bases, J shed 3 bases, and the junction held 7 bases outside the gene matches. This CDR3 has 15 residues. The CDR3 loop reads CAIRADRGSYNEQFF. CDR3 coding DNA: TGTGCCATCAGGGCAGACAGGGGTAGCTACAATGAGCAGTTCTTC.

This clone was counted a single time. The V call is TRBV19, the J call TRBJ1-3; a weak D match, TRBD1 (5 bases). V was cut by 3 bases and J by 1 base, with 13 bases left in between. The CDR3 consists of 16 residues. The germline CDR1 and CDR2 sequences are LNHDA and SQIVND (reference sequence). CDR3 region: CASSIQTVASGNTIYF. In nucleotides, the CDR3 is TGTGCCAGTAGTATCCAGACAGTGGCTTCTGGAAACACCATATATTTT.

This clone was counted a few times. The chain joins TRBV7-2 to TRBJ1-2; 8 bases agree with TRBD1. The CDR3 has 14 residues. From germline, CDR1 is SGHTA and CDR2 FQGNSA. Trimming at V came to 5 bases and at J to 8 bases, leaving 10 bases not matched to a gene. The CDR3 DNA is TGTGCCAGCAGCCCTGGGACAGGCATTGGGGGCTACACCTTC. It translates to CASSPGTGIGGYTF.

V gene TRBV28 combines with J gene TRBJ1-1, with D possibly TRBD1 on 5 matching bases. The CDR3 consists of 15 residues. V gave up 7 bases and J gave up 5 bases, with 20 bases separating them. Germline V gene sequence: CDR1 MDHEN, CDR2 SYDVKM. The CDR3: CASTASEGVETEAFF. CDR3 nucleotide sequence: TGTGCCAGCACGGCTTCGGAAGGGGTGGAGACTGAAGCTTTCTTT.

The genes are TRBV7-9 and TRBJ2-3; maybe TRBD2 (6 bases). V lost 8 bases and J 0 bases, leaving 12 bases between the germline ends. CDR3 size: 14 residues. Germline CDR1 reads SEHNR; CDR2 reads FQNEAQ (reference sequence). Here the CDR3 DNA reads TGTGCCAGCGAGGCGGGAACGAGCACAGATACGCAGTATTTT. Translating it yields CASEAGTSTDTQYF.